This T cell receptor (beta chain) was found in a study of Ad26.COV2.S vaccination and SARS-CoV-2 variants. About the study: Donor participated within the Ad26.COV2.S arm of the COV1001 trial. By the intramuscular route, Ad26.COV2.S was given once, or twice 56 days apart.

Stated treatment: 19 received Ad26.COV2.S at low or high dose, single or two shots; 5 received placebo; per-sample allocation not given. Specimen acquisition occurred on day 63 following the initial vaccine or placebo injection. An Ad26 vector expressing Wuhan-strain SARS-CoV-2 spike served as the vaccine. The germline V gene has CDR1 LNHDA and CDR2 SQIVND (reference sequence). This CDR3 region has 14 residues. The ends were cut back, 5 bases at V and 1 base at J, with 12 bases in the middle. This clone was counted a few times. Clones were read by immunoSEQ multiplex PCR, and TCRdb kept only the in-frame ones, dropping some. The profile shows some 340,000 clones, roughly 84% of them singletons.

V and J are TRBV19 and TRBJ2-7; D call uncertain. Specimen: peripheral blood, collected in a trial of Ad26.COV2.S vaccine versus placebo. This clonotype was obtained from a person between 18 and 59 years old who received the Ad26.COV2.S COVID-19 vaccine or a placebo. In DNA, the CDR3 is TGTGCCAGTAGTCCCCGGACCGAGTCCTACGAGCAGTACTTC. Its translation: CASSPRTESYEQYF.